These 15 T cell receptor beta chains were sequenced from one sample in a study of siplizumab effects on memory and regulatory T cells. The table came from immunoSEQ multiplex PCR; TCRdb's copy has only in-frame clones and leaves some out. The sample yields tens of thousands of clones, 95% seen once. The sequencing sample was made of CD8+ T cells sorted from blood. The receptors come from a human donor in good health.

This sequence joins TRBV7-9 and TRBJ2-3; 9 positions match TRBD1. Trimming cost V 4 bases and J 7 bases; bases outside gene matches: 6. CDR3 length: 14 amino acids. Germline V gene data show CDR1 as SEHNR and CDR2 as FQNEAQ (reference sequence). The CDR3 DNA is TGTGCCAGCAGCTCCCGGGACAGGGATCATACGCAGTATTTT. Protein: CASSSRDRDHTQYF.

The chain uses TRBV27 and TRBJ2-3; 11 positions agree with TRBD1. V trimming: 0 bases; J trimming: 3 bases; junction bases outside the gene matches: 5. Per the germline V gene, CDR1 is MNHEY and CDR2 is SMNVEV (reference sequence). The CDR3 contains 17 residues. The CDR3: CASSLSGTGGLTDTQYF. The CDR3 DNA follows: TGTGCCAGCAGTTTATCCGGGACAGGGGGTTTAACAGATACGCAGTATTTT.

This clone was seen just once. The rearrangement links TRBV5-3 to TRBJ2-5; the D call may be TRBD1 or TRBD2 (5 bases each). TRBV5-3 is an ORF, and what it does is uncertain. V was pared by 5 bases and J by 5 bases, with 22 bases between. This CDR3 spans 16 amino acids. The CDR3 sequence: CARSRGPEGAQETQYF. DNA for the CDR3: TGTGCCAGAAGTCGCGGGCCGGAAGGGGCGCAGGAGACCCAGTACTTC.

This clone was recorded once. V and J are TRBV11-2 and TRBJ2-1; the match to TRBD2 covers 8 bases. The ends lost 4 bases at V and 9 bases at J; junction bases unmatched: 5. The CDR3 runs to 13 residues. Germline V gene sequence: CDR1 SGHAT, CDR2 FQNNGV. CDR3 sequence reads: CASSSGTRGEQFF. CDR3 in DNA: TGTGCCAGCAGCTCCGGGACTAGGGGTGAGCAGTTCTTC.

The J gene is TRBJ2-3, the V gene TRBV5-6, with a weak D call TRBD1 (5 bases). This CDR3 region has 15 residues. Trimming removed 4 bases from V and 3 bases from J, with 15 bases in between. CDR1 and CDR2 (germline): SGHDT, YYEEEE. The CDR3 sequence is CASSPPQGKTDTQYF. Here the CDR3 DNA reads TGTGCCAGCAGCCCCCCCCAGGGAAAGACAGATACGCAGTATTTT.

V is TRBV29-1 and J is TRBJ2-3, with D unresolved. CDR1 is SQVTM, CDR2 ANQGSEA, per germline. The V and J ends lost 7 bases and 6 bases respectively, with 14 bases between them. CDR3 size: 12 residues. The CDR3 coding sequence is TGCAGCGGTTGGTTTTCGGCGGATACGCAGTATTTT. This gives the protein CSGWFSADTQYF.

This chain joins TRBV7-9 and TRBJ2-7, with D tentatively TRBD1 (6 bases). The CDR3 spans 15 residues. From germline, CDR1 is SEHNR and CDR2 FQNEAQ (reference sequence). Trimming stripped 5 bases from V and 5 bases from J, with 19 bases between. The CDR3 reads CASSQGVGAPHEQYF. Here the CDR3 DNA reads TGTGCCAGCAGCCAGGGCGTGGGGGCCCCGCACGAGCAGTACTTC.

The V gene is TRBV7-8, the J gene TRBJ2-1, with 7 bases matching TRBD1. Unmatched junction bases numbered 9, after V lost 11 bases and J lost 5 bases. Germline loops: CDR1 SGHVS, CDR2 FQNEAQ. The CDR3 contains 13 residues. The CDR3 bases are TGTGCCGGAAGTGACAGGGACAACAATGAGCAGTTCTTC. Translating gives CAGSDRDNNEQFF. The variable domain in full, with the rest retrieved from reference TRBV7-8 and TRBJ2-1, is GAGVSQSPRYKVAKRGQDVALRCDPISGHVSLFWYQQALGQGPEFLTYFQNEAQLDKSGLPSDRFFAERPEGSVSTLKIQRTQQEDSAVYLCAGSDRDNNEQFFGPGTRLTVL.

J is TRBJ2-1 and V is TRBV11-2; 12 nucleotides agree with TRBD2. The V gene end was trimmed by 5 bases and the J gene end by 3 bases; junction bases not matched to a gene: 8. The CDR3 is 17 amino acids. Germline V lookup: CDR1 SGHAT, CDR2 FQNNGV. CDR3 bases: TGTGCCAGCAGCCCTCCTGGACTAGCGGGAAGCTACAATGAGCAGTTCTTC. Its protein product is CASSPPGLAGSYNEQFF.

In its sample, this clone was seen once. The chain links TRBV7-6 to TRBJ2-3, with D perhaps TRBD1 (6 bases). The CDR3 spans 13 residues. V lost 1 base, J lost 6 bases, and 8 bases lay in between. Germline V gene sequence: CDR1 SGHVS, CDR2 FNYEAQ. CDR3 amino acids: CASSLEQGDTQYF. The CDR3, as DNA: TGTGCCAGCAGCTTAGAACAGGGCGATACGCAGTATTTT.

This chain uses TRBV10-1 with TRBJ2-5; D perhaps matches TRBD1 (6 bases). The germline V gene has CDR1 WNHNN and CDR2 SYGVQD (reference sequence). This CDR3 has 16 residues. The germline V and J ends were trimmed by 7 bases and 7 bases, with 25 bases remaining between them. CDR3: CASILGRDKARGTQYF. In DNA form, the CDR3 reads TGCGCCAGCATCCTGGGTCGGGACAAGGCGAGAGGGACCCAGTACTTC.

In its sample, this clone was seen once. J is TRBJ2-1 and V is TRBV29-1; D not resolved. Looked up from germline, CDR1 is SQVTM and CDR2 is ANQGSEA. The CDR3 runs to 13 residues. The V end was cut by 4 bases, the J end by 8 bases, with 15 bases between. The CDR3 region has the DNA TGCAGCGTTGGGGCCCCGAGTCCCCATGAGCAGTTCTTC. Protein: CSVGAPSPHEQFF.

The chain couples TRBV7-9 to TRBJ1-1, with a possible D match to TRBD1 (6 bases). The V end was cut by 2 bases, the J end by 0 bases, with 13 bases between. The CDR3 contains 16 residues. CDR1 is SEHNR and CDR2 is FQNEAQ in the germline V gene (reference sequence). CDR3: CASSLPRTAMNTEAFF. CDR3 sequence (DNA): TGTGCCAGCAGCTTACCCCGGACAGCAATGAACACTGAAGCTTTCTTT.

CDR3 sequence: CASSEREIYEQYF. The CDR3, as DNA: TGTGCCAGCTCGGAGCGGGAGATCTACGAGCAGTACTTC. V is TRBV6-1 and J is TRBJ2-7; 8 bases are a match to TRBD2. Germline assignment: CDR1 MNHNS and CDR2 SASEGT. The CDR3 runs 13 residues. Trimming cost V 8 bases and J 3 bases; bases outside gene matches: 6.

This chain links TRBV9 with TRBJ2-2; D not certain. Trimming stripped 5 bases from V and 4 bases from J, with 9 bases between. Per germline, CDR1 SGDLS and CDR2 YYNGEE. The CDR3 extends over 13 amino acids. The CDR3 DNA reads TGTGCCAGCAGAACGACAATCACCGGGGAGCTGTTTTTT. It specifies CASRTTITGELFF.